This T cell receptor (beta chain) appears in the sequencing data of a study of cytomegalovirus exposure and HLA in healthy donors. Study-level results: The authors confirmed in vitro that a few CMV-associated chains were specific for CMV antigens.

In the case of this clone: What it recognizes is unknown.

The germline V and J ends were trimmed by 0 bases and 0 bases, with 11 bases remaining between them. Germline V gene data show CDR1 as SGHRS and CDR2 as YFSETQ. The CDR3 is 16 amino acids. Profiling relied on immunoSEQ multiplex PCR, and the TCRdb table lists in-frame clones only, not all of them. The sample includes over 100,000 clones, approximately 89% of them seen just once. The TCR originated in a young woman in good health and CMV-seronegative. The chain recombines TRBV5-1 with TRBJ2-3; D uncertain. Sample: PBMCs. The CDR3 DNA is TGCGCCAGCAGCTTGGCCGATGGGCGCAGCACAGATACGCAGTATTTT. This translates into CASSLADGRSTDTQYF.